The 21 T cell receptor beta chains below were found in one sample sequenced in a study of blood T cell repertoires in COVID-19. Generated by immunoSEQ multiplex PCR, the TCRdb table keeps only in-frame clones and is missing some. The profile shows fewer than 300,000 clones, 88% of them singletons. Sequenced input: PBMCs or T cells enriched from blood (not recorded which). Receptors originate from a woman aged 35 to 49 with acute COVID-19.

The V call is TRBV5-1, the J call TRBJ2-1; the match to TRBD2 covers 8 bases. The trim removed 4 bases at V and 6 bases at J, leaving 12 bases unmatched. The germline V gene encodes CDR1 SGHRS and CDR2 YFSETQ. The CDR3 covers 16 residues. The CDR3 coding sequence is TGCGCCAGCAGCGTGGGACCGGGAGGGCCACGCAATGAGCAGTTCTTC. As protein: CASSVGPGGPRNEQFF.

The V call is TRBV21-1, the J call TRBJ2-3; TRBD1, the table's D call, lacks a check against the DNA. TRBV21-1 is a documented pseudogene. The CDR3 length is 15 residues. The CDR3 bases are TGTGCCAGCAGCAAAGGGGGACAGGGGGCGGATACGCAGTATTTT. It translates to CASSKGGQGADTQYF.

The J gene is TRBJ1-1, the V gene TRBV27; TRBD1 matches 7 bases. Germline values: CDR1 MNHEY, CDR2 SMNVEV (reference sequence). The trim removed 0 bases at V and 1 base at J, leaving 2 bases unmatched. The CDR3 length is 15 residues. The CDR3, as DNA: TGTGCCAGCAGTTTATCGGGGACAGCGAACACTGAAGCTTTCTTT. Encoded protein: CASSLSGTANTEAFF.

The chain recombines TRBV7-6 with TRBJ2-1; TRBD2 matches at 11 bases. Unmatched junction bases numbered 7, after V lost 5 bases and J lost 4 bases. Germline V gives CDR1 SGHVS, CDR2 FNYEAQ. The CDR3 is 16 amino acids. The CDR3 region is CASSMSSGRQYNEQFF. As DNA, the CDR3 is TGTGCCAGCAGCATGTCTAGCGGGAGGCAGTACAATGAGCAGTTCTTC.

The chain links TRBV6-2 or TRBV6-3 to TRBJ2-1; D call uncertain. With 4 bases removed from V and 2 bases from J, the gap between germline ends came to 12 bases. Germline loops: CDR1 MNHEY, CDR2 SVGEGT. The CDR3 length is 15 residues. CDR3 DNA sequence: TGTGCCAGCAGTTCGGCGGTACGCCCCTACAATGAGCAGTTCTTC. Encoded protein: CASSSAVRPYNEQFF.

This sequence joins TRBV24-1 and TRBJ1-1; D remains unclear. CDR1 and CDR2 from the germline V gene are KGHDR and SFDVKD. V shed 4 bases and J shed 1 base, with 12 bases lying between them. CDR3 length equals 15 residues. Here the CDR3 reads CATSDGRRGNTEAFF. The CDR3, as DNA: TGTGCCACCAGTGACGGACGTCGGGGGAACACTGAAGCTTTCTTT.

J is TRBJ2-3 and V is TRBV7-2; TRBD1 might be the D (5 bases). V was clipped by 3 bases and J by 1 base, with 11 bases between them. The CDR3 runs to 15 residues. Germline-derived CDR1 and CDR2 are SGHTA and FQGNSA. CDR3 residues: CASSLVGRGTDTQYF. The CDR3 bases are TGTGCCAGCAGCTTGGTTGGCAGGGGCACAGATACGCAGTATTTT.

The chain carries TRBV27 and TRBJ1-1; D perhaps matches TRBD1 (6 bases). The CDR3 consists of 14 residues. Germline V gene data show CDR1 as MNHEY and CDR2 as SMNVEV (reference sequence). Trimming cost V 5 bases and J 3 bases, with 13 bases left between them. The CDR3: CASSVQGGYTEAFF. The CDR3 DNA is TGTGCCAGCAGTGTACAGGGCGGGTACACTGAAGCTTTCTTT.

The CDR3 sequence is CASSIVLKDRAYGYTF. CDR3 DNA: TGTGCCAGTAGTATAGTACTAAAGGACAGGGCCTATGGCTACACCTTC. The chain is built from TRBV19 and TRBJ1-2; 8 bases line up with TRBD1. With 1 base clipped from V and 4 bases from J, the junction kept 8 bases outside the gene matches. Germline assignment: CDR1 LNHDA and CDR2 SQIVND (reference sequence). There are 16 residues in the CDR3.

The V gene is TRBV7-9, the J gene TRBJ2-3, with D perhaps matching TRBD2 (6 bases). CDR3 length: 17 residues. Germline V gives CDR1 SEHNR, CDR2 FQNEAQ (reference sequence). Trimming took 0 bases from V and 0 from J, leaving 13 bases between them. The CDR3 here is CASSLAFGGASTDTQYF. In nucleotides, the CDR3 is TGTGCCAGCAGCTTAGCGTTCGGAGGGGCTAGCACAGATACGCAGTATTTT.

The CDR3 here is CASSWGVADGNEKLFF. In DNA form, the CDR3 reads TGTGCCAGCAGCTGGGGCGTTGCGGACGGTAATGAAAAACTGTTTTTT. The chain joins TRBV11-3 to TRBJ1-4; perhaps TRBD1 as D (5 bases). Germline CDR1 reads SGHNT; CDR2 reads YENEEA. The V and J ends lost 4 bases and 4 bases respectively, with 16 bases between them. The CDR3 is 16 amino acids.

The chain recombines TRBV6-1 with TRBJ1-1, with a weak D call TRBD1 (5 bases). The CDR3 consists of 15 residues. V was cut by 2 bases and J by 3 bases, with 13 bases left in between. Germline V lookup: CDR1 MNHNS, CDR2 SASEGT. In nucleotides, the CDR3 is TGTGCCAGCAGTGAATTGCAGCGGGGGGACACTGAAGCTTTCTTT. This gives the protein CASSELQRGDTEAFF.

The rearrangement joins TRBV18 to TRBJ1-6, with D tentatively TRBD1 (5 bases). Germline CDR1 KGHSH, CDR2 LQKENI. The CDR3 has 13 amino acids. V lost 4 bases and J 7 bases, leaving 8 bases between the germline ends. DNA of the CDR3: TGTGCCAGCTCACTAGACAGAAATTCACCCCTCCACTTT. Protein product: CASSLDRNSPLHF.

The V call is TRBV7-9, the J call TRBJ2-7; 8 positions match TRBD2. The junction had 6 bases not matched to a gene; V was cut back by 5 bases and J by 3 bases. The CDR3 runs to 14 residues. CDR1 is SEHNR, CDR2 FQNEAQ, per germline (reference sequence). CDR3 nucleotides: TGTGCCAGCAGCCCCTCGGGGGGGGACTACGAGCAGTACTTC. This codes for CASSPSGGDYEQYF.

This chain connects TRBV28 to TRBJ2-3; D gene uncertain. CDR1 MDHEN and CDR2 SYDVKM come from the germline V gene. The CDR3 length is 11 residues. The ends were cut back, 4 bases at V and 5 bases at J, with 4 bases in the middle. CDR3 region: CASSWRDTQYF. CDR3 DNA sequence: TGTGCCAGCAGTTGGAGAGATACGCAGTATTTT.

The chain combines TRBV3-1 (or the pseudogene TRBV3-2) with TRBJ2-6; D perhaps matches TRBD1 (6 bases). The germline V and J ends were trimmed by 4 bases and 1 base, with 17 bases remaining between them. The CDR3 runs to 18 residues. Germline V gene sequence: CDR1 LGHDT, CDR2 YNNKEL (reference sequence). The CDR3 protein is CASSRQVQYKSGANVLTF. CDR3 coding DNA: TGTGCCAGCAGCCGACAGGTCCAGTACAAATCTGGGGCCAACGTCCTGACTTTC.

This clone was detected once. V and J are TRBV5-1 and TRBJ2-1; D possibly corresponds to TRBD2 (6 bases). CDR1 is SGHRS and CDR2 is YFSETQ in the germline V gene. There are 15 residues in the CDR3. V dropped 0 bases and J dropped 2 bases, with 9 bases sitting between them. The CDR3 reads CASSLVAEPYNEQFF. The CDR3 region has the DNA TGCGCCAGCAGCTTGGTAGCGGAACCCTACAATGAGCAGTTCTTC. Full variable domain (remainder filled in from reference TRBV5-1 and TRBJ2-1): KAGVTQTPRYLIKTRGQQVTLSCSPISGHRSVSWYQQTPGQGLQFLFEYFSETQRNKGNFPGRFSGRQFSNSRSEMNVSTLELGDSALYLCASSLVAEPYNEQFFGPGTRLTVL.

The chain has TRBV19 and TRBJ1-3, with no clear D. Looked up from germline, CDR1 is LNHDA and CDR2 is SQIVND (reference sequence). Trimming took 0 bases from V and 4 from J, leaving 16 bases between them. The CDR3 covers 17 residues. The CDR3 reads CASSIDLEMGSGNTIYF. CDR3 sequence (DNA): TGTGCCAGTAGTATAGATTTGGAGATGGGTTCGGGAAACACCATATATTTT.

Worth noting for this clone: This CDR3 fails to terminate in the conserved phenylalanine or tryptophan, so it likely reflects a read error. It is unclear where the CDR3 begins or ends on the DNA, so no DNA is shown, and the CDR3 is as TCRdb lists it. The CDR3 loop is CASSNPETVTL. The chain has TRBV21-1 and TRBJ1-2. TRBV21-1 is listed as a pseudogene. The CDR3 length equals 11 residues, ends included.

The gene calls are TRBV4-1 and TRBJ2-5; the match to TRBD2 covers 8 bases. This CDR3 is 15 amino acids long. CDR1 MGHRA and CDR2 YSYEKL come from the germline V gene. V lost 0 bases to trimming and J lost 9 bases; unmatched junction nucleotides: 9. The CDR3 reads CASSQDTGGLVPQYF. CDR3 coding DNA: TGCGCCAGCAGCCAAGATACGGGGGGGTTAGTACCCCAGTACTTC.

This rearrangement joins TRBV19 to TRBJ2-7; D ambiguous. The V end was cut by 11 bases, the J end by 2 bases, with 13 bases between. This CDR3 has 12 amino acids. Looked up from germline, CDR1 is LNHDA and CDR2 is SQIVND (reference sequence). CDR3 in amino acids: CAYSLVPYEQYV. The CDR3 DNA reads as TGTGCCTATTCACTTGTCCCCTACGAGCAGTACGTC.